What follows are 10 T cell receptor beta chains derived from one specimen sequenced in a study of human T cells and chemical hapten exposure. MiXCR, run by TCRdb on the RACE reads, gives a single entry per CDR3 protein. The sample lists approximately 160,000 distinct CDR3 sequences; 28% were seen once. Time point given: patch test 3, about 24 weeks after DPC sensitization. Treatment meaning: therapeutic diphenylcyclopropenone sensitization with weekly scalp DPC. Sample: whole blood, taken in connection with sensitization to the hapten diphenylcyclopropenone (DPC). The receptors stem from a woman aged 18-30 years with alopecia areata. Some clones in this sample may be carry-over from other donors' samples.

The rearrangement uses TRBV7-2 and TRBJ1-3; 7 positions match TRBD1. The V and J ends lost 6 bases and 0 bases, in that order; junction bases with no gene match: 11. Germline CDR1 and CDR2: SGHTA and FQGNSA. This CDR3 comprises 17 residues. The CDR3 reads CASSREGAVSSGNTIYF. CDR3 DNA sequence: TGTGCCAGCAGTCGGGAGGGGGCAGTTAGCTCTGGAAACACCATATATTTT.

This clonotype turned up a few times. The chain is built from TRBV27 and TRBJ2-1; 9 nucleotides align to TRBD2. Germline CDR1 MNHEY, CDR2 SMNVEV (reference sequence). This CDR3 contains 18 residues. Germline trimming cut 2 bases from V and 3 bases from J; bases unmatched to any gene: 11. The chain's CDR3 is CASSLLGGSGSGYNEQFF. The CDR3 DNA is TGTGCCAGCAGTTTACTCGGGGGTAGCGGGAGTGGCTACAATGAGCAGTTCTTC.

In DNA form, the CDR3 reads TGTGCCAGCAGCTTAGATCGTACTAGCGGGGGGTTCTTCAATGAGCAGTTCTTC. Translating gives CASSLDRTSGGFFNEQFF. V and J are TRBV11-2 and TRBJ2-1; 12 nucleotides line up with TRBD2. The CDR3 has 18 residues. Germline assignment: CDR1 SGHAT and CDR2 FQNNGV. With V trimmed by 0 bases and J by 6 bases, 9 bases remained unmatched.

V gene TRBV7-2 combines with J gene TRBJ2-1; 9 nucleotides align to TRBD2. In germline, CDR1 is SGHTA, CDR2 FQGNSA. CDR3 length: 16 amino acids. The J segment lost 8 bases and the V segment lost 5 bases, leaving 13 bases of the junction unmatched. The CDR3 nucleotides are TGTGCCAGCAGCCGACTAGCGGTTACCAAAGGGGATGAGCAGTTCTTC. Translation gives CASSRLAVTKGDEQFF.

As DNA, the CDR3 is TGTGCCAGCAGTCCCCTCCTGGCGGCTGGAAATGAGCAGTTCTTC. It is translated as CASSPLLAAGNEQFF. This chain joins TRBV12-3 or TRBV12-4 and TRBJ2-1; no definite D call. V was cut by 5 bases and J by 7 bases, with 18 bases left in between. The CDR3 loop spans 15 amino acids.

This clonotype was picked up a small number of times. The CDR3 region is CSVYYGTGSHEQYF. CDR3 sequence (DNA): TGCAGCGTTTACTACGGGACAGGGTCCCACGAGCAGTACTTC. The chain uses TRBV29-1 and TRBJ2-7; 9 bases match TRBD1. Germline CDR1 is SQVTM and CDR2 is ANQGSEA. The CDR3 loop spans 14 amino acids. The ends lost 5 bases at V and 5 bases at J; junction bases unmatched: 10.

The chain joins TRBV29-1 to TRBJ1-2; TRBD1 aligns across 9 bases. Germline-derived CDR1 and CDR2 are SQVTM and ANQGSEA. CDR3 length: 13 residues. The V segment lost 7 bases and the J segment 4 bases; nucleotides outside the gene matches: 7. CDR3 amino acids: CSAGTGSGYGYTF. The DNA for the CDR3 is TGCAGCGCAGGGACAGGGAGCGGCTATGGCTACACCTTC. The whole variable domain, remainder taken from reference TRBV29-1 and TRBJ1-2, is SAVISQKPSRDICQRGTSLTIQCQVDSQVTMMFWYRQQPGQSLTLIATANQGSEATYESGFVIDKFPISRPNLTFSTLTVSNMSPEDSSIYLCSAGTGSGYGYTFGSGTRLTVV.

In its sample, this clonotype was seen many times. V is TRBV20-1 and J is TRBJ1-1; perhaps TRBD1 as D (6 bases). V was shortened by 0 bases and J by 6 bases, with 20 bases between the two germline ends. The CDR3 covers 16 residues. From germline, CDR1 is DFQATT and CDR2 SNEGSKA (reference sequence). The CDR3 DNA sequence: TGCAGTGCTAGAGACCTTGGATACAGGGTCGGGGCTGAAGCTTTCTTT. Its translation is CSARDLGYRVGAEAFF.

The V call is TRBV24-1, the J call TRBJ2-1; TRBD1 aligns across 10 bases. The V and J ends lost 4 bases and 2 bases, in that order; junction bases with no gene match: 4. The CDR3 runs 16 residues. CDR1 and CDR2 (germline): KGHDR, SFDVKD. The CDR3 loop is CATSDSGTGAYNEQFF. The CDR3 bases are TGTGCCACCAGTGACTCCGGGACAGGGGCCTACAATGAGCAGTTCTTC.

V gene TRBV2 combines with J gene TRBJ1-3, with 9 nucleotides matching TRBD1. The V gene end was trimmed by 5 bases and the J gene end by 0 bases; junction bases not matched to a gene: 5. Germline loops: CDR1 SNHLY, CDR2 FYNNEI. The CDR3 is 16 amino acids. The DNA for the CDR3 is TGTGCCAGCAGTCCGGGACAGGGAGGCTCTGGAAACACCATATATTTT. Its protein is CASSPGQGGSGNTIYF.